This section outlines one TCR beta chain sequence together with its context. This clone was counted once. The clone's antigen remains unknown. No base qualities exist here, and no much larger clone lies one base off it. The data are from a study of cytomegalovirus exposure and HLA in healthy donors (dated by TCRdb to 2017 to 2019). Study-wide context: According to an earlier analysis of 587 of the donors, roughly 180 million T cells yielded approximately 120 million unique TCR beta sequences and roughly 280 Gb of sequence data. About 310 gigabases of sequencing data and some 85 million unique TCR sequences were included in an early release covering about 600 HLA-typed donors. The genetic ancestry cluster associated with self-reported Caucasian donors included 70% to 85% of the 398 genotyped donors. The study aimed to test whether cataloging public T cell receptors could reveal signatures of past pathogen exposure. The study profiled the T cell repertoires of fewer than 850 subjects by immunosequencing and related them to cytomegalovirus serostatus. A separate validation cohort of 100 to 150 different subjects was used in addition to the approximately 700-subject first cohort. High-throughput TCR immunosequencing, statistical association of individual TCRs with disease status, and machine learning were combined to predict cytomegalovirus infection status. To study patterns of TCR occurrence, a later analysis re-analyzed previously published TCR beta repertoires from several hundred donors and added high-resolution HLA genotyping. Rather than drawing on any new phenotypic data, the later analysis identified candidate immune exposures from TCR beta sequences and the way those sequences occurred across donors. To decide whether each TCR beta V gene segment behaved as functional or pseudogenic, an earlier analysis of over 500 of the donors relied on high-throughput TCR beta sequencing. Donor age, sex, ethnicity and CMV serostatus were compiled alongside the repertoire data. A later genetic analysis used genome-wide SNP genotypes for about 55% of the 666 donors, treating that subset as a discovery cohort. Every repertoire in the discovery cohort had been generated on one and the same sequencing platform. Both class I and class II loci were covered by HLA typing, at four-digit resolution. The number of typed donors differed by locus: roughly 620-640 for A, B, C, DRB1 and DQB1; some 500 for DQA1; approximately 600 for DPA1; and approximately 450 for DPB1. A few DR-DQ haplotypes were treated as single units for association and clustering because of strong linkage in the cohort. Among about 400 genotyped donors of the cohort, an average of approximately 200,000 unique TCR beta nucleotide sequences was sequenced per donor, of which roughly 17% were non-productive. What the study reported, not specific to this receptor: The authors suggested that the approach could potentially be extended to other disease states and immunological phenotypes. In vitro tests confirmed that a few of the cytomegalovirus-associated TCR beta chains recognize cytomegalovirus antigens. According to a later analysis, most CMV-associated TCR beta chains appeared to be HLA-restricted, and the HLA associations seemed to be driven largely by CMV exposure. A cluster of highly shared sequence variants was judged likely to represent a technical artifact of the sequencing pipeline. For the cohort, immune exposure information was limited to CMV serostatus. In a later analysis, several top co-occurrence clusters were reported to appear linked to parvovirus B19, influenza, CMV and Epstein-Barr virus. Because some donors lacked HLA typing at each locus, the association tests relied only on the typed subset. In a later genetic analysis, fewer N-insertions in productive TCRs were reported among donors in an Asian-associated ancestry cluster than the roughly 700-donor mean. According to a later analysis, TCR association rates differed among HLA loci, with DRB1 alleles showing the most associated TCRs and HLA-C alleles showing the fewest. A further reported finding was that TCR beta sequences accurately predicted the HLA-A and HLA-B alleles for most subjects in the first cohort. Assigning TCR associations to individual alleles was difficult when HLA alleles, especially DR and DQ, strongly co-occurred. Cytomegalovirus status was reported to be diagnosed by the classifier with high specificity and sensitivity in both the original and validation cohorts. V-gene and J-gene trimming of TCR beta chains was associated with a missense DCLRE1C variant in a later genetic analysis, and the association was replicated in an independent cohort. The earlier analysis of around 600 of the donors excluded some 15 rarely observed V segments, including chromosome 9 orphons, because counts were too low. Correlated functional status among segregating V segments might be attributable to linkage disequilibrium, but an unknown experimental factor could not be ruled out. In the study, approximately 150 TCR beta chains were listed as associated with cytomegalovirus. The presence/absence analyses assumed that sequencing depth was roughly uniform across donors, and that assumption may not be true. At a false discovery rate of 0.05, a later analysis linked under 20,000 TCR beta sequences to specific HLA alleles. The 87-base-pair reads could not distinguish some IMGT-functional V segments, including TRBV6-2 and TRBV6-3, so those segments were excluded. In an earlier analysis of some 550 of the donors, most TCR beta V segments were observed in productive rearrangements about 87% or about 30% of the time, broadly matching IMGT annotations. This cohort had only TCR beta chains sequenced, and the lack of alpha or paired-chain data limited which features could be detected. Across donors, most TCR sequences were observed very rarely, whereas some public TCRs were present in many individuals. Compared with equally common non-associated chains, HLA-associated TCR beta chains in a later analysis were more clonally expanded and had lower generation probabilities.

The cohort was made up of 650 to 700 healthy bone marrow donors. At the time of sampling, every cohort member was nominally healthy, though immune exposures that went unrecorded were likely present. The donor was CMV seronegative and was included in the group of several hundred seronegative cohort members. Each donor provided a peripheral blood sample, and peripheral blood mononuclear cells were used for TCR beta sequencing. Genomic DNA was extracted from the blood cell samples with the Qiagen DNeasy Blood Extraction Kit. Libraries were built with the immunoSEQ multiplex PCR assay. A mixture of 60 forward primers for TCR Vbeta segments and 13 reverse primers for TCR Jbeta segments was used in the multiplex PCR. The CDR3 region of rearranged TCR beta genes was amplified from genomic DNA with a multiplex PCR assay. The amplified TCR beta libraries were sequenced on the Illumina HiSeq System as 87-base-pair reads. For the original study's pipeline: A later analysis tallied around 80 million unique TCR beta chains across the 550 to 850 repertoires, and approximately 12 million of those chains were shared by two or more donors. Raw reads were error-corrected and collapsed into unique sequences by a nearest-neighbor algorithm in which closely related sequences were merged to remove PCR and sequencing errors. To assign V, D and J gene segments, CDR3 sequences were aligned to IMGT reference sequences. For a sequence to be retained, a match of at least six nucleotides to both a V gene segment and a J gene segment was required. Rearrangements were classified as productive when the CDR3 lacked stop codons and remained in frame with V and J, and all other rearrangements were classified as non-productive. CDR3 was defined by IMGT convention, running from the second conserved V-encoded cysteine to the conserved J-encoded phenylalanine. The earlier analysis of a few hundred of the donors excluded sequences that lacked an unambiguous match to a single V gene segment. An earlier analysis of 587 of the donors called V segments functional above 56.7% productive rearrangements and segregating when the between-donor standard deviation exceeded 5%. To diagnose cytomegalovirus status from the catalog of TCR beta chain sequences, a statistical classification framework was built. A later analysis assigned V and J genes by comparing TCR nucleotide sequences with IMGT/GENE-DB human TR gene sequences. In a later analysis, CDR3 sequences and most-parsimonious VDJ recombination scenarios were assigned using the TCRdist pipeline. A later analysis defined each TCR beta chain by its CDR3 amino acid sequence plus V-gene family, and excluded reads lacking a unique V-gene family. In a later analysis, approximately 590 highly shared, low-generation-probability nucleotide sequences were removed to address suspected cross-contamination and a sequencing artifact. A later analysis calculated a clonal expansion index for each public chain from normalized within-repertoire ranks of inferred template counts. In a later analysis, generation probabilities were computed using a VDJ recombination model fitted to out-of-frame rearrangements, and the results were checked against IGoR. Hypergeometric tests were used in a later analysis to score TCR-TCR, TCR-HLA and TCR-CMV co-occurrence, with a repertoire-size bias correction applied to the TCR pairs. False discovery rates were estimated in a later analysis by permuting HLA or CMV assignments 20 times. In a later analysis, co-occurring TCRs were grouped using DBSCAN, and TCRdist sequence similarity was added for clustering within HLA-allele-positive subsets. For co-occurrence clustering, repertoires with fewer than 30,000 or more than 120,000 public chains were excluded, along with a handful of repertoires with anomalous nucleotide sharing. TCRdb carries this immuneACCESS record with in-frame sequences only. Its versions omit some clonotypes, under half of them owing to an unresolved V gene in the studies checked, with the rest unexplained. V and J calls and clone size are those listed in that table; D and trimming were worked out from the DNA. This sample gives some 96,000 clones in total; around 82% of them show up just once. In total, the top ten clones hold approximately 0.8% of the sample.

From the cysteine through the phenylalanine, the CDR3 covers 15 amino acids. Of all the DNA, just the CDR3 is kept, 45 bases in frame from base 1. Based on the germline V gene, the CDR1 and CDR2 sequences are SGHRS and YFSETQ. The germline V and J ends show losses of 3 bases and 2 bases respectively, and no gene match explains 5 bases of the junction. The sequence was collected from a woman aged 55-69 years in good health and CMV-seronegative. Sequenced material: PBMCs. The rearranged segments are TRBV5-1 and TRBJ2-3, with 8 bases in between that match TRBD1. For the CDR3, the sequence is CASSSTGDNTDTQYF. The base sequence is TGCGCCAGCAGCTCGACAGGGGACAACACAGATACGCAGTATTTT.